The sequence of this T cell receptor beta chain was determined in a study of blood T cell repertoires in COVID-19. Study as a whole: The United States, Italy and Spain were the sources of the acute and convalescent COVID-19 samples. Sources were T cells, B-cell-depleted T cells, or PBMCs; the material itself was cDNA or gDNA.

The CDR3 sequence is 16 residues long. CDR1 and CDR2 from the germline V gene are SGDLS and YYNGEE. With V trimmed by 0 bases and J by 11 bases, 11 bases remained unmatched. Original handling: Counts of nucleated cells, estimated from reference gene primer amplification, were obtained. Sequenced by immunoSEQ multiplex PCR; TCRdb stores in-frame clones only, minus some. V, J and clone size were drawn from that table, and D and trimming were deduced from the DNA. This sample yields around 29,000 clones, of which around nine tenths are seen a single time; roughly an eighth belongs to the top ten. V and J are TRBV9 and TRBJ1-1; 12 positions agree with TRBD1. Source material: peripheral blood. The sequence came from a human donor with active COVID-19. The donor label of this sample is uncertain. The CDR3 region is CASSVGLGTGGAEAFF. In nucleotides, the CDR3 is TGTGCCAGCAGCGTAGGTCTTGGGACAGGGGGCGCCGAGGCTTTCTTT.